This TCR beta chain is from a study of T cells in Graves' hyperthyroidism and ophthalmopathy. Among ophthalmopathy patients, the Clinical Activity Score reached at least 3, the NOSPECS grade reached at least 4, and duration remained under 3 months. Uncontrolled infection, other autoimmune disease, pregnancy and lactation each barred patients from inclusion. The CDR3 is 15 residues long. The germline CDR1 and CDR2 sequences are LNHDA and SQIVND (reference sequence). V gave up 7 bases and J gave up 1 base, with 14 bases separating them. The TCR beta CDR3 regions underwent amplification using RNA transcripts as the source. A set of HTBI primers served as the primers for a first-round RT-PCR of the TCR CDR3. TCRdb reprocessed the multiplex PCR reads via MiXCR and lists one record per CDR3 protein. The table has 500,000 to 650,000 distinct CDR3 sequences, 15% to 20% seen once.

The source of this sequence is a man aged 40-50 years with Graves' ophthalmopathy. The sequenced material came from blood. The chain joins TRBV19 to TRBJ1-5; D unclear. The CDR3 protein is CASTGLRTSNQPQHF. The CDR3 DNA reads as TGTGCCAGTACCGGACTTCGGACGAGCAATCAGCCCCAGCATTTT.